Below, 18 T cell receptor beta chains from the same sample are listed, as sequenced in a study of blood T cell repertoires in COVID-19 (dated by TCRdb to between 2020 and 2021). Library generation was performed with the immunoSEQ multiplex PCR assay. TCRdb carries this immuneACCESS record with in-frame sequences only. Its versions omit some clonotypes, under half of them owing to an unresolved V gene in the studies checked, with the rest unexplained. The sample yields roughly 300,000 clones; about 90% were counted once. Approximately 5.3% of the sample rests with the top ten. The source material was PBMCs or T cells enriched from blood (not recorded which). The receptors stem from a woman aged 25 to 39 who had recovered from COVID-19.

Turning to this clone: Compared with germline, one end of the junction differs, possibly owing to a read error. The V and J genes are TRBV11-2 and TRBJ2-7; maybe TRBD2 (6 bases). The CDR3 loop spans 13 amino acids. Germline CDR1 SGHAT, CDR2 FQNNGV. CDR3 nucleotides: TGTGCCAGCAGCTTCGCTCCTGGAGGGGCAACTATTTTC. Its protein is CASSFAPGGATIF.

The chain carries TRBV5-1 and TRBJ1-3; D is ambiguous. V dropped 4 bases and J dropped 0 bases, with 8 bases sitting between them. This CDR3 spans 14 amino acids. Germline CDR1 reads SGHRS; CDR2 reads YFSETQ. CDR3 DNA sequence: TGCGCCAGCAGCCCGGTCGTCTCTGGAAACACCATATATTTT. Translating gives CASSPVVSGNTIYF.

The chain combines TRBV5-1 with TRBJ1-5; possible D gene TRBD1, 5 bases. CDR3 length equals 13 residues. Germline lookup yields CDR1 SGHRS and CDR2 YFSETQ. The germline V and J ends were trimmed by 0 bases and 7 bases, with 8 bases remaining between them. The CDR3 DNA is TGCGCCAGCAGCTTGGGGGAGGGGCAGCCCCAGCATTTT. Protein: CASSLGEGQPQHF.

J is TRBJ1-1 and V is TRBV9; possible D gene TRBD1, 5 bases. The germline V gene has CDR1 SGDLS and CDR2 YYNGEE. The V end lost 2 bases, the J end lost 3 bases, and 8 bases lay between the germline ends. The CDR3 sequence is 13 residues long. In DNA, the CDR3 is TGTGCCAGCAGCGTTTTAGGGGACACTGAAGCTTTCTTT. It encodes CASSVLGDTEAFF.

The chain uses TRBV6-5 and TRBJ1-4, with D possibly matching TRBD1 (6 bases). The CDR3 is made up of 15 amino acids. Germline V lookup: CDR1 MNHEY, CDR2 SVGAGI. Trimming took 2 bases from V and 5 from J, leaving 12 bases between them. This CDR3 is CASSYGPGENEKLFF. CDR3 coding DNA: TGTGCCAGCAGTTACGGACCAGGGGAAAATGAAAAACTGTTTTTT.

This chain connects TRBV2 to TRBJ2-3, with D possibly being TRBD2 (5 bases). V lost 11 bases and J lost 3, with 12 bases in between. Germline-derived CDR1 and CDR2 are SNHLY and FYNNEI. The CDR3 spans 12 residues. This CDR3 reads CAGKRDTDTQYF. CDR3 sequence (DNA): TGTGCCGGCAAGAGGGATACAGATACGCAGTATTTT.

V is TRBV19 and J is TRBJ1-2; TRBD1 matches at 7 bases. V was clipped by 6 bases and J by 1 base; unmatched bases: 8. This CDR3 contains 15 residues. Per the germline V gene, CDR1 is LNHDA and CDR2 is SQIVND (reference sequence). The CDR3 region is CASSLTGLGNYGYTF. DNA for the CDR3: TGTGCCAGTAGCCTGACAGGGTTGGGTAACTATGGCTACACCTTC.

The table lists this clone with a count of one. The CDR3 loop reads CASSVNLGPSGGYTF. The CDR3 DNA reads as TGTGCCAGCAGCGTTAACTTGGGCCCATCGGGAGGCTACACCTTC. The V gene is TRBV9, the J gene TRBJ1-2, with D uncertain. The CDR3 is 15 residues long. Per germline, CDR1 SGDLS and CDR2 YYNGEE. The V gene lost 2 bases and the J gene lost 8 bases, with 19 bases spanning the gap.

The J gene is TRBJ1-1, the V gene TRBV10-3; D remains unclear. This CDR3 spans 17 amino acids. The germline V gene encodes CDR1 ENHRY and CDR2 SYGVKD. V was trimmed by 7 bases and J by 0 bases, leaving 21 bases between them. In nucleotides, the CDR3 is TGTGCCATCAAGGCGAGGACTCAAGGTCCCATGAACACTGAAGCTTTCTTT. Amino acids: CAIKARTQGPMNTEAFF.

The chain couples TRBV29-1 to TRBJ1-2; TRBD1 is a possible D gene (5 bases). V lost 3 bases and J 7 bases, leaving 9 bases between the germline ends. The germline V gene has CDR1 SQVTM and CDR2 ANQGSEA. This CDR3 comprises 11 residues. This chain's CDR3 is CSVDQGIGYTF. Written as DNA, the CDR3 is TGCAGCGTTGATCAGGGTATTGGCTACACCTTC.

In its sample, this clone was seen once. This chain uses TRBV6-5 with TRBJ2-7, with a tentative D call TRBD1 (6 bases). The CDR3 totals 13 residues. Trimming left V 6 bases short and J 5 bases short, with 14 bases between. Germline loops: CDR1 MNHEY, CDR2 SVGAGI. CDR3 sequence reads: CASSPTGTHEQYF. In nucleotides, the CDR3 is TGTGCCAGCAGCCCCACAGGGACCCACGAGCAGTACTTC.

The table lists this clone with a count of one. This chain's CDR3 is CASSLGKGAIDYGYTF. The CDR3 bases are TGTGCCAGCAGCTTGGGAAAGGGGGCTATAGACTATGGCTACACCTTC. The chain employs TRBV5-5 and TRBJ1-2; 7 bases are shared with TRBD1. With 0 bases clipped from V and 3 bases from J, the junction kept 8 bases outside the gene matches. The length of the CDR3 is 16 residues. The V gene's germline CDR1 is SGHKS and CDR2 YYEKEE (reference sequence).

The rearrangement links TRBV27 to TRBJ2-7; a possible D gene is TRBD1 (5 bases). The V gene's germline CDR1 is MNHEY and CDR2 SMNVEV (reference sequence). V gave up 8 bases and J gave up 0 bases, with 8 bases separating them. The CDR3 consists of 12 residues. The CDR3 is CASGASSYEQYF. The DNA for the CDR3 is TGTGCCAGCGGGGCGAGCTCCTACGAGCAGTACTTC.

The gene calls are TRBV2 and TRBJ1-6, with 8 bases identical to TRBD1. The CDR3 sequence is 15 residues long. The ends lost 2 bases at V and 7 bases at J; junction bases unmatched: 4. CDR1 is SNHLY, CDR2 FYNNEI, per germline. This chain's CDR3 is CASSETTGVNSPLHF. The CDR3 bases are TGTGCCAGCAGTGAAACGACAGGGGTGAATTCACCCCTCCACTTT. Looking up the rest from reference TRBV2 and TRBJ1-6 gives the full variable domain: EPEVTQTPSHQVTQMGQEVILRCVPISNHLYFYWYRQILGQKVEFLVSFYNNEISEKSEIFDDQFSVERPDGSNFTLKIRSTKLEDSAMYFCASSETTGVNSPLHFGNGTRLTVT.

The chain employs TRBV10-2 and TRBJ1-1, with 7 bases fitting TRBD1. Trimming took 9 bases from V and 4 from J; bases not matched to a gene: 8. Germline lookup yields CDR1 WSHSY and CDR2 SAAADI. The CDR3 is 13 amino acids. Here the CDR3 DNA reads TGCGCCAGTCGGAACAGGGGAGCCACTGAAGCTTTCTTT. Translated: CASRNRGATEAFF.

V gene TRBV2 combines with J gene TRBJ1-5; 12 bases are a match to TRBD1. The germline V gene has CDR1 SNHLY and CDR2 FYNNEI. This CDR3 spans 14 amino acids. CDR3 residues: CASGGTGGDQPQHF. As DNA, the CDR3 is TGTGCGAGCGGAGGGACAGGGGGCGATCAGCCCCAGCATTTT.

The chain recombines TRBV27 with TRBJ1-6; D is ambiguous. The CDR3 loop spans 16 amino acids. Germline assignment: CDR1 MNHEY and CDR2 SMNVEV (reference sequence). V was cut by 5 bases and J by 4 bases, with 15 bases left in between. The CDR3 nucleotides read TGTGCCAGCAGTGGCGGGGTCAGAGGGTATAATTCACCCCTCCACTTT. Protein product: CASSGGVRGYNSPLHF.

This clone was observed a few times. CDR3 residues: CASRSTSGAANEQFF. In nucleotides, the CDR3 is TGTGCCAGCAGGAGCACTAGCGGGGCAGCGAATGAGCAGTTCTTC. The chain links TRBV7-2 to TRBJ2-1; 10 bases match TRBD2. This CDR3 region has 15 residues. Germline assignment: CDR1 SGHTA and CDR2 FQGNSA. V lost 6 bases and J lost 7; bases outside the gene matches: 9.